The next 23 T cell receptor beta chains were all read from a single sample in a study of blood T cell repertoires in COVID-19 (dated by TCRdb to the early 2020s). Libraries were constructed by the immunoSEQ multiplex PCR assay. The source is immuneACCESS, and TCRdb retained only in-frame sequences with V and J called. Part of the clones is not carried over; for the studies checked, unresolved V genes explain less than half of this, and the remainder is unexplained. The sample table shows approximately 210,000 clones, and less than 95% are seen once. The ten largest make up 0.6% to 0.8% of the sample. Sequencing was carried out using peripheral blood. These receptors all come from a man aged 25 to 40 with COVID-19, enrolled during active disease.

This sequence joins TRBV4-1 and TRBJ1-2, with 9 bases lining up with TRBD1. Germline assignment: CDR1 MGHRA and CDR2 YSYEKL. The CDR3 spans 17 residues. V lost 2 bases and J lost 4; bases outside the gene matches: 11. In DNA, the CDR3 is TGCGCCAGCAGCCAACCGGGACAGGGAGTGGGGGTCTATGGCTACACCTTC. The encoded protein is CASSQPGQGVGVYGYTF.

The chain joins TRBV12-3 or TRBV12-4 to TRBJ1-2; TRBD1 matches at 7 bases. V was clipped by 5 bases and J by 6 bases; unmatched bases: 3. The CDR3 contains 12 residues. CDR3 loop: CASSLTGNGYTF. Written as DNA, the CDR3 is TGTGCCAGCAGTCTGACAGGGAATGGCTACACCTTC.

This clone was picked up a small number of times. The chain joins TRBV19 to TRBJ2-7; 10 bases are a match to TRBD1. This CDR3 spans 14 amino acids. Germline lookup yields CDR1 LNHDA and CDR2 SQIVND (reference sequence). V shed 5 bases, J shed 7 bases, and the junction held 8 bases outside the gene matches. CDR3 region: CASSADRGLGEQYF. In DNA form, the CDR3 reads TGTGCCAGTAGTGCCGACAGGGGGCTCGGGGAGCAGTACTTC. The complete variable domain, with remaining parts taken from reference TRBV19 and TRBJ2-7, reads DGGITQSPKYLFRKEGQNVTLSCEQNLNHDAMYWYRQDPGQGLRLIYYSQIVNDFQKGDIAEGYSVSREKKESFPLTVTSAQKNPTAFYLCASSADRGLGEQYFGPGTRLTVT.

The rearrangement uses TRBV6-6 and TRBJ1-2, with D possibly matching TRBD1 (5 bases). Trimming took off 2 bases at V and 6 bases at J, with 13 bases between the two ends. Germline assignment: CDR1 MNHNY and CDR2 SVGAGI (reference sequence). The CDR3 loop spans 14 amino acids. The CDR3 sequence is CASSYLRDSDGYTF. DNA of the CDR3: TGTGCCAGCAGTTACCTCAGGGATTCTGATGGCTACACCTTC.

The genes are TRBV19 and TRBJ2-3; 7 nucleotides align to TRBD1. This CDR3 comprises 14 residues. Germline V gene lookup returns CDR1 LNHDA and CDR2 SQIVND (reference sequence). V trimming: 10 bases; J trimming: 0 bases; junction bases outside the gene matches: 7. The CDR3: CAISDRLSTDTQYF. The DNA of the CDR3 is TGTGCCATTTCGGACAGGCTTAGCACAGATACGCAGTATTTT. The full variable domain, in which reference TRBV19 and TRBJ2-3 provide the parts outside the CDR3, is DGGITQSPKYLFRKEGQNVTLSCEQNLNHDAMYWYRQDPGQGLRLIYYSQIVNDFQKGDIAEGYSVSREKKESFPLTVTSAQKNPTAFYLCAISDRLSTDTQYFGPGTRLTVL.

This rearrangement joins TRBV27 to TRBJ1-1; no firm D call. V was pared by 4 bases and J by 4 bases, with 10 bases between. Germline CDR1 is MNHEY and CDR2 is SMNVEV (reference sequence). The CDR3 runs to 13 residues. CDR3 loop: CASSSQYLTEAFF. CDR3 coding DNA: TGTGCCAGCAGTTCACAATATCTCACTGAAGCTTTCTTT.

The V gene is TRBV21-1, the J gene TRBJ2-3; TRBD1, the table's D call, was not compared with the DNA. TRBV21-1 is a pseudogene. This CDR3 spans 15 amino acids. In nucleotides, the CDR3 is TGTGCCAGCAGCAAAGTTGAGGGGGCCGCAGATACGCAGTATTTT. Translated: CASSKVEGAADTQYF.

The chain is built from TRBV30 and TRBJ1-4, with 11 positions matching TRBD1. This CDR3 contains 17 residues. The V and J ends lost 5 bases and 4 bases, in that order; junction bases with no gene match: 12. Germline V gives CDR1 GTSNPN, CDR2 SVGIG (reference sequence). CDR3 sequence reads: CAWAGGTGGIYNEKLFF. Written as DNA, the CDR3 is TGTGCCTGGGCTGGAGGGACAGGGGGGATCTATAATGAAAAACTGTTTTTT.

This chain joins TRBV7-7 and TRBJ2-5; TRBD2 agrees at 12 bases. With V trimmed by 5 bases and J by 5 bases, 3 bases remained unmatched. The CDR3 has 14 amino acids. The germline CDR1 and CDR2 sequences are SSHAT and FNYEAQ (reference sequence). CDR3 loop: CASSQLAGGETQYF. CDR3 DNA sequence: TGTGCCAGCAGCCAACTAGCGGGGGGTGAGACCCAGTACTTC.

This chain joins TRBV30 and TRBJ2-3; 10 bases are a match to TRBD1. The ends lost 3 bases at V and 6 bases at J; junction bases unmatched: 9. CDR3 length: 15 residues. CDR1 is GTSNPN, CDR2 SVGIG, per germline (reference sequence). The CDR3 sequence is CAWSVWTGGMDTQYF. CDR3 nucleotides: TGTGCCTGGAGCGTCTGGACAGGGGGTATGGATACGCAGTATTTT.

The chain recombines TRBV10-3 with TRBJ1-1; possible D gene TRBD1, 6 bases. The CDR3 runs 13 residues. V was shortened by 4 bases and J by 11 bases, with 17 bases between the two germline ends. CDR1 and CDR2 from the germline V gene are ENHRY and SYGVKD. This chain's CDR3 is CAISGIGEGVAFF. The CDR3 coding sequence is TGTGCCATCAGTGGCATAGGGGAGGGGGTGGCTTTCTTT.

CDR3 bases: TGTGCCAGCAGCTTGAAACTTAACAATGAGCAGTTCTTC. Translation gives CASSLKLNNEQFF. The J gene is TRBJ2-1, the V gene TRBV5-6; D is undetermined. Germline V CDR1 and CDR2: SGHDT, YYEEEE. The CDR3 totals 13 residues. V lost 1 base and J 5 bases, leaving 7 bases between the germline ends. The entire variable domain, with the rest obtained from reference TRBV5-6 and TRBJ2-1, is as follows: DAGVTQSPTHLIKTRGQQVTLRCSPKSGHDTVSWYQQALGQGPQFIFQYYEEEERQRGNFPDRFSGHQFPNYSSELNVNALLLGDSALYLCASSLKLNNEQFFGPGTRLTVL.

This clone was picked up a small number of times. The rearrangement joins TRBV2 to TRBJ1-1; D remains ambiguous. Germline V lookup: CDR1 SNHLY, CDR2 FYNNEI. V lost 9 bases, J lost 1 base, and 12 bases lay in between. The CDR3 spans 13 residues. CDR3 coding DNA: TGTGCCAGTCCTCCACGGAGGAACACTGAAGCTTTCTTT. It translates to CASPPRRNTEAFF.

The CDR3 nucleotides are TGTGCCAGCAGCGGAGGACAGGATGCTAACTATGGCTACACCTTC. Translated, it gives CASSGGQDANYGYTF. The chain recombines TRBV7-9 with TRBJ1-2; the match to TRBD1 covers 7 bases. Germline trimming cut 5 bases from V and 0 bases from J; bases unmatched to any gene: 6. From germline, CDR1 is SEHNR and CDR2 FQNEAQ (reference sequence). The CDR3 sequence is 15 residues long.

The chain recombines TRBV6-5 with TRBJ1-6, with D possibly matching TRBD1 (5 bases). V lost 1 base and J lost 7, with 11 bases in between. The CDR3 totals 15 residues. Per germline, CDR1 MNHEY and CDR2 SVGAGI. CDR3 DNA: TGTGCCAGCAGTTACTGGGGGGGGGTGAATTCACCCCTCCACTTT. Its protein is CASSYWGGVNSPLHF.

The gene calls are TRBV4-2 and TRBJ1-2; 9 nucleotides match TRBD1. With V trimmed by 0 bases and J by 3 bases, 14 bases remained unmatched. This CDR3 has 19 amino acids. From germline, CDR1 is LGHNA and CDR2 YNFKEQ. CDR3 nucleotide sequence: TGTGCCAGCAGCCAAGAGTTCCCACAGGGGGCGCTTATCGACTATGGCTACACCTTC. It yields the protein CASSQEFPQGALIDYGYTF.

The chain employs TRBV6-5 and TRBJ1-2; 7 bases are a match to TRBD1. The CDR3 is made up of 15 amino acids. Germline V gene data show CDR1 as MNHEY and CDR2 as SVGAGI. J gave up 4 bases and V 5 bases, and 10 bases lay outside the gene matches. The CDR3 protein is CASSPKGTAFYGYTF. The CDR3 coding sequence is TGTGCCAGCAGTCCTAAAGGGACAGCCTTCTATGGCTACACCTTC.

This clone was recorded once. The V gene is TRBV6-1, the J gene TRBJ1-2; D is unclear. This CDR3 has 15 amino acids. V lost 3 bases to trimming and J lost 2 bases, with 13 bases between them. The germline V gene has CDR1 MNHNS and CDR2 SASEGT. This CDR3 reads CASSDGFSGNYGYTF. CDR3 DNA: TGTGCCAGCAGTGACGGGTTTTCGGGGAACTATGGCTACACCTTC.

The chain has TRBV6-2 or TRBV6-3 and TRBJ1-5; D perhaps matches TRBD1 (6 bases). Looked up from germline, CDR1 is MNHEY and CDR2 is SVGEGT. V was cut by 2 bases and J by 7 bases, with 12 bases left in between. The CDR3 covers 14 residues. Here the CDR3 reads CASSYGQGYQPQHF. CDR3 DNA: TGTGCCAGCAGTTACGGGCAGGGGTACCAGCCCCAGCATTTT.

CDR3 nucleotide sequence: TGTGCCAGAACCAGGGATGACTATGGCTACACCTTC. This translates into CARTRDDYGYTF. The V call is TRBV25-1, the J call TRBJ1-2, with TRBD1 as a possible D gene (5 bases). The V end lost 9 bases, the J end lost 3 bases, and 11 bases lay between the germline ends. CDR3 length: 12 amino acids. The germline CDR1 and CDR2 sequences are MGHDK and SYGVNS.

To note about this clone: At one boundary the junction diverges from the germline segment, which might be a read error. This sequence joins TRBV5-5 and TRBJ1-5; 7 nucleotides line up with TRBD1. This CDR3 comprises 14 residues. Germline V CDR1 and CDR2: SGHKS, YYEKEE (reference sequence). CDR3 sequence reads: CASSLRDSDHPQHF. The DNA for the CDR3 is TGTGCCAGCAGCTTGAGGGACAGCGATCATCCCCAGCATTTT.

This rearrangement joins TRBV10-2 to TRBJ2-1; 15 nucleotides agree with TRBD2. The J segment lost 5 bases and the V segment lost 3 bases, leaving 8 bases of the junction unmatched. Germline V CDR1 and CDR2: WSHSY, SAAADI. The CDR3 runs 18 residues. CDR3 amino acids: CASSEGLAGGPQNNEQFF. The CDR3 DNA is TGCGCCAGCAGTGAAGGACTAGCGGGGGGGCCACAAAACAATGAGCAGTTCTTC.

The sample holds a few counts of this clone. This chain uses TRBV9 with TRBJ2-1; 10 positions match TRBD1. This CDR3 contains 15 residues. Germline trimming cut 4 bases from V and 3 bases from J; bases unmatched to any gene: 4. Germline lookup yields CDR1 SGDLS and CDR2 YYNGEE. As DNA, the CDR3 is TGTGCCAGCAGCCCCCGGACAGGGGGCTACAATGAGCAGTTCTTC. Residues: CASSPRTGGYNEQFF.